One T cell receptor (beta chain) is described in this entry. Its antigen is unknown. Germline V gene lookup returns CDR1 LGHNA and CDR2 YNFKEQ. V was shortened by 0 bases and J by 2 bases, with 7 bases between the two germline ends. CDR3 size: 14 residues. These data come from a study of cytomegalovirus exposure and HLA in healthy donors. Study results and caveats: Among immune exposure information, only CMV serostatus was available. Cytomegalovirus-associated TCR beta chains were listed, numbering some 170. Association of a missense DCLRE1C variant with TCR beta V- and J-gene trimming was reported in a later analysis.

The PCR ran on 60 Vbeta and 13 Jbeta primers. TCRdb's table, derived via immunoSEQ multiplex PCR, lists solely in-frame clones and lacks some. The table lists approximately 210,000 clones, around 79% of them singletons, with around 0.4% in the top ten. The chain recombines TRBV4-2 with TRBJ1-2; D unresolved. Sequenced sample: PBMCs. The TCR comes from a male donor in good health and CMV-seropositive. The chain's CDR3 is CASSQDGVNYGYTF. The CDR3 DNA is TGTGCCAGCAGCCAAGACGGGGTGAACTATGGCTACACCTTC.